Below, one T cell receptor beta chain is given with its context. Here immunoSEQ multiplex PCR was the method, and the copy in TCRdb shows in-frame clones only, minus some. This sample has approximately 130,000 clones, with 80% to 90% found just once. V was cut by 0 bases and J by 4 bases, with 7 bases left in between. CDR1 and CDR2 (germline): GTSNPN, SVGIG (reference sequence). This CDR3 has 13 amino acids. This sample was taken from a study of cytomegalovirus exposure and HLA in healthy donors. At the level of the study: A subsequent analysis stated that the 110 or so validation repertoires were run on the same platform as the 650 to 850 first-cohort repertoires.

The sequencing input was PBMCs. The rearrangement uses TRBV30 and TRBJ1-5; D remains ambiguous. This receptor was identified in a woman under 30 in good health and CMV-seronegative. DNA of the CDR3: TGTGCCTGGAGTGTAGATCAGAATCAGCCCCAGCATTTT. It codes for CAWSVDQNQPQHF. Complete variable domain (other parts from reference TRBV30 and TRBJ1-5): SQTIHQWPATLVQPVGSPLSLECTVEGTSNPNLYWYRQAAGRGLQLLFYSVGIGQISSEVPQNLSASRPQDRQFILSSKKLLLSDSGFYLCAWSVDQNQPQHFGDGTRLSIL.